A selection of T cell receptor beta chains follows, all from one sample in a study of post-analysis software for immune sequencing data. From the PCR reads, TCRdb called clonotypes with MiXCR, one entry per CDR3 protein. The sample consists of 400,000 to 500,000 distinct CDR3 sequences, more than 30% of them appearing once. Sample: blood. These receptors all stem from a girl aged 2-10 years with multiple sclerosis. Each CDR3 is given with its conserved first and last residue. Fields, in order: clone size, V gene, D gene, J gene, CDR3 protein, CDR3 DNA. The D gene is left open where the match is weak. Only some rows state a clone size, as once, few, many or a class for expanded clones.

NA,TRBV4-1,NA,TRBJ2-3,CASSHLSRDTQYF,TGCGCCAGCAGCCATCTCTCTAGAGATACGCAGTATTTT
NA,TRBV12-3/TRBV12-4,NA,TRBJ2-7,CASSTGHGVYEQYF,TGTGCCAGCAGTACGGGGCATGGGGTCTACGAGCAGTACTTC
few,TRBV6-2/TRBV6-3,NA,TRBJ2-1,CASTQPGLKSYNEQFF,TGTGCCAGCACTCAGCCGGGACTTAAATCCTACAATGAGCAGTTCTTC
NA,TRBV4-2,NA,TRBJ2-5,CANHLGHRKETQYF,TGTGCCAACCACCTGGGACATCGAAAAGAGACCCAGTACTTC
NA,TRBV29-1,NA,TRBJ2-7,CSAKGILSYEQYF,TGCAGCGCAAAAGGGATCCTCTCCTACGAGCAGTACTTC
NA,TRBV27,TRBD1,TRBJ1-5,CASRVQGAVNQPQHF,TGTGCCAGCAGAGTACAGGGGGCGGTCAATCAGCCCCAGCATTTT
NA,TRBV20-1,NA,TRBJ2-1,CSARDTQHNDNEQFF,TGCAGTGCTAGAGATACACAGCACAACGACAATGAGCAGTTCTTC
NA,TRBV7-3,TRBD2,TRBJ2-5,CASSFGGLQETQYF,TGTGCCAGCAGCTTCGGGGGGTTACAAGAGACCCAGTACTTC
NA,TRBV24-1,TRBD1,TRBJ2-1,CATSGFGTGFSSYNEQFF,TGTGCCACCAGTGGTTTTGGGACAGGGTTTAGCTCCTACAATGAGCAGTTCTTC
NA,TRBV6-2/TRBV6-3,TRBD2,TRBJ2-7,CARKRRLAGGYYEQYF,TGTGCCCGCAAACGAAGGCTAGCGGGGGGGTATTACGAGCAGTACTTC
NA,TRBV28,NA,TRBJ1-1,CASSEQRLMNTEAFF,TGTGCCAGCAGTGAACAGCGCCTCATGAACACTGAAGCTTTCTTT
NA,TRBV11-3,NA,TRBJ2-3,CASSKDSGLSTDTQYF,TGTGCCAGCAGTAAGGACTCGGGGTTGAGCACAGATACGCAGTATTTT
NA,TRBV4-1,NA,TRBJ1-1,CASSQQGQPNTEAFF,TGCGCCAGCAGCCAACAAGGACAACCGAACACTGAAGCTTTCTTT
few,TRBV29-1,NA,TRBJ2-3,CSVVGYDTQYF,TGCAGCGTTGTTGGTTACGATACGCAGTATTTT
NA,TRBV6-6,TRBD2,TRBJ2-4,CASSSTSRGYIQYF,TGTGCCAGCAGTTCGACTAGCCGGGGGTACATTCAGTACTTC
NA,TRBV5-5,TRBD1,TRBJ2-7,CASSLIIGTGEQYF,TGTGCCAGCAGCTTAATCATCGGGACAGGCGAGCAGTACTTC
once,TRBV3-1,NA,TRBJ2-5,CASSQTIVETQYF,TGTGCCAGCAGCCAGACCATCGTGGAGACCCAGTACTTC
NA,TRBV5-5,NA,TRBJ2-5,CASSLTVAGVNQETQYF,TGTGCCAGCAGCTTAACTGTCGCAGGGGTCAATCAAGAGACCCAGTACTTC
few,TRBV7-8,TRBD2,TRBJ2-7,CASSLRTSGHSGLGLDEQYF,TGTGCCAGCAGCCTACGGACTAGCGGCCACTCGGGGTTGGGGCTGGACGAGCAGTACTTC
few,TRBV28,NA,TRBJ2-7,CASSSARTYEQYF,TGTGCCAGCAGTTCCGCCCGAACCTACGAGCAGTACTTC
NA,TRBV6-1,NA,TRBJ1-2,CASSESAEGVDGYTF,TGTGCCAGCAGTGAATCGGCAGAAGGAGTTGATGGCTACACCTTC
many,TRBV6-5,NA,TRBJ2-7,CASSYSRRFSYEQYF,TGTGCCAGCAGTTACTCGAGAAGGTTCTCATACGAGCAGTACTTC
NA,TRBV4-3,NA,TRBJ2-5,CASSHDARETQYF,TGCGCCAGCAGCCACGATGCCCGGGAGACCCAGTACTTC
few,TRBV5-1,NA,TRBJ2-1,CASSLMGGGYNEQFF,TGCGCCAGCAGCTTGATGGGTGGAGGTTACAATGAGCAGTTCTTC
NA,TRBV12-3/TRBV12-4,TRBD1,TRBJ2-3,CASSGQGPDTQYF,TGTGCCAGCAGCGGACAGGGGCCAGATACGCAGTATTTT
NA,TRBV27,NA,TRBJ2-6,CASSLKGTGANVLTF,TGTGCCAGCAGTTTAAAGGGGACGGGGGCCAACGTCCTGACTTTC
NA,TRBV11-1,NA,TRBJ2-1,CASSLDSAKRLADRSSYNEQFF,TGTGCCAGCAGCTTAGACTCGGCTAAGCGGCTAGCGGACAGAAGCTCCTACAATGAGCAGTTCTTC
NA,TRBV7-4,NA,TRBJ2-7,CASSWNHEQYF,TGTGCCAGCAGCTGGAACCACGAGCAGTACTTC
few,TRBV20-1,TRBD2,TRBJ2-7,CSAPLAGGPYEQYF,TGCAGTGCTCCACTAGCGGGAGGACCCTACGAGCAGTACTTC
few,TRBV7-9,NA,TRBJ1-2,CASSDRDRGIKGYTF,TGTGCCAGCAGCGACCGGGACCGTGGAATTAAAGGCTACACCTTC
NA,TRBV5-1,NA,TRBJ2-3,CASSDLGQYTYF,TGCGCCAGCAGCGATCTAGGACAATATACGTATTTT
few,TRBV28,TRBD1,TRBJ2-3,CASGQGDTSTDTQYF,TGTGCCAGCGGTCAGGGGGACACTAGCACAGATACGCAGTATTTT
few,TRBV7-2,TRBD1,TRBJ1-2,CASSLAGGDYGYTF,TGTGCCAGCAGCTTGGCAGGGGGCGACTATGGCTACACCTTC
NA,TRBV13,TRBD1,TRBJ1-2,CASSSPGTDILLGGYTF,TGTGCCAGCAGTAGCCCCGGGACAGATATTCTCTTGGGTGGCTACACCTTC
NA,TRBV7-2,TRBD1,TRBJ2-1,CASYWTGGVNEQFF,TGTGCCAGCTACTGGACAGGGGGAGTAAATGAGCAGTTCTTC
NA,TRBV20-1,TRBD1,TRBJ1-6,CSARETGSGSPLHF,TGCAGTGCTAGGGAGACAGGGTCGGGTTCACCCCTCCACTTT
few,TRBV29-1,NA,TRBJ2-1,CSVNARGNEQFF,TGCAGCGTTAATGCGAGGGGGAATGAGCAGTTCTTC
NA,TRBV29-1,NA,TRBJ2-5,CSASKGIETQYF,TGCAGTGCGAGTAAGGGGATAGAGACCCAGTACTTC
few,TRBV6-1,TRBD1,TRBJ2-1,CASNTGVGKQFF,TGTGCCAGCAACACAGGGGTTGGGAAGCAGTTCTTC
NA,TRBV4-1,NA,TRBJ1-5,CASSHYRNQPQHF,TGCGCCAGCAGCCATTACAGGAATCAGCCCCAGCATTTT
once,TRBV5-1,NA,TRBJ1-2,CASSLSLPGNGYTF,TGCGCCAGCAGCTTGTCCCTTCCGGGGAACGGCTACACCTTC
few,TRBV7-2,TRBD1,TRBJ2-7,CVSSTAGTGGLYEQYF,TGTGTCAGCAGCACAGCCGGGACAGGGGGCCTCTACGAGCAGTACTTC
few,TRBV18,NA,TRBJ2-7,CASSPEGAFYEQYF,TGTGCCAGCTCACCGGAGGGAGCTTTCTACGAGCAGTACTTC
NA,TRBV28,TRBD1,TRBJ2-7,CASSTGDRDYEQYF,TGTGCCAGCAGCACCGGGGACAGGGACTACGAGCAGTACTTC
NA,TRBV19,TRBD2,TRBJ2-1,CASSISPSGVYNEQFF,TGTGCCAGTAGTATATCGCCTAGCGGGGTGTACAATGAGCAGTTCTTC
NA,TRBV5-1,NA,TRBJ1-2,CASSLWQGNYGYTF,TGCGCCAGCAGCTTGTGGCAGGGGAACTATGGCTACACCTTC
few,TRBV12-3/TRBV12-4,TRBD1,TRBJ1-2,CATKGQGARRDGYTF,TGTGCCACCAAGGGACAGGGGGCGCGTAGGGATGGCTACACCTTC
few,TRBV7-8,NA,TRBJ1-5,CASSLGDGINQPQHF,TGTGCCAGCAGCTTGGGGGACGGTATCAATCAGCCCCAGCATTTT
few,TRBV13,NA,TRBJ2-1,CASSLTRRGHEQFF,TGTGCCAGCAGCTTGACTAGAAGGGGCCATGAGCAGTTCTTC
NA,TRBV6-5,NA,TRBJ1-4,CASKRDYLNEKLFF,TGTGCCAGCAAGAGAGACTACCTTAATGAAAAACTGTTTTTT
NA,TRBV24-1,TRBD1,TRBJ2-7,CATSAQGVSYNEQYF,TGTGCCACCAGTGCCCAGGGGGTCTCCTACAATGAGCAGTACTTC
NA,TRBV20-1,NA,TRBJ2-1,CSVGPPSSYNEQFF,TGCAGTGTGGGTCCCCCTAGCTCCTACAATGAGCAGTTCTTC
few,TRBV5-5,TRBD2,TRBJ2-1,CASSRLFSGRVSWGNEQFF,TGTGCCAGCAGCCGGTTGTTTAGCGGGAGGGTCTCTTGGGGGAATGAGCAGTTCTTC
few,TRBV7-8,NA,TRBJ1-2,CASSLILGPMREGYTF,TGTGCCAGCAGCTTAATTCTGGGGCCGATGCGGGAGGGCTACACCTTC
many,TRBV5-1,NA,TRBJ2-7,CASSFRGSYEQYF,TGCGCCAGCAGCTTTCGGGGGTCCTACGAGCAGTACTTC
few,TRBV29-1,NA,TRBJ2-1,CSVLRQSHNEQFF,TGCAGCGTTCTGCGGCAGAGCCACAATGAGCAGTTCTTC
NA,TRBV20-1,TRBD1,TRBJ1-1,CSARTKGASTEAFF,TGCAGTGCTAGAACCAAGGGGGCGAGCACTGAAGCTTTCTTT
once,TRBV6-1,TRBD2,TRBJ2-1,CASSASGTSRENEQFF,TGTGCCAGCAGTGCCTCCGGGACTAGCAGGGAGAATGAGCAGTTCTTC
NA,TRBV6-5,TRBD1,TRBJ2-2,CASRQNRGLRSGELFF,TGTGCCAGCAGACAAAACAGGGGCTTGCGGTCCGGGGAGCTGTTTTTT